The present T cell receptor (beta chain) was sequenced within a study of T cell repertoires in ileal Crohn's disease. Study information: Surgery for a complication: stricturing in about 61%, penetrating in approximately 39%. TCRB immunosequencing input was roughly 500 nanograms of biopsy DNA per sample. Whole-study findings and limits: Clonality above 26.8% at surgery always came with endoscopic recurrence. Compared with non-smokers, active smokers at surgery showed more clonal expansions.

Time point of the sample: inflamed ileum from the surgical specimen. TCRdb's table, derived via immunoSEQ multiplex PCR, lists solely in-frame clones and lacks some. The table has 3,500 to 4,500 clones, approximately 76% seen once. CDR1 is LNHNV and CDR2 is YYDKDF in the germline V gene (reference sequence). The CDR3 length is 15 residues. The V gene end was trimmed by 0 bases and the J gene end by 2 bases; junction bases not matched to a gene: 1. A remark on this clone: Its antigen is not identified.

This clonotype was obtained from an adult with Crohn's disease. This rearrangement joins TRBV15 to TRBJ2-7, with 10 bases fitting TRBD1. The specimen sequenced was ileal tissue. The CDR3 DNA reads TGTGCCACCAGCAGAGAAGGGACAGGGGCCTACGAGCAGTACTTC. It yields the protein CATSREGTGAYEQYF.